This T cell receptor beta chain was identified during a study of cytomegalovirus exposure and HLA in healthy donors. Trimming removed 0 bases from V and 5 bases from J, with 11 bases in between. The V gene's germline CDR1 is PRHDT and CDR2 FYEKMQ (reference sequence). The CDR3 consists of 15 residues. As to this clone: The antigen is undetermined.

Use of 60 Vbeta and 13 Jbeta primers characterized the PCR. Generated by immunoSEQ multiplex PCR, the TCRdb table keeps only in-frame clones and is missing some. This sample has 100,000 to 150,000 clones; 70% to 90% occur once, and the top ten carry 20%. General observations from the study: Later on, analysis showed that most CMV-associated TCR beta chains appeared to be HLA-restricted. What TCR beta sequences reportedly achieved was accurate prediction of HLA-A and HLA-B alleles in most subjects. Testing in vitro showed a few CMV-associated chains specific for CMV antigens. After further analysis at a later stage, 15,000 to 20,000 TCR beta sequences were associated with HLA alleles at 0.05 false discovery rate.

The chain links TRBV13 to TRBJ1-5; no clear D. The TCR originated in a man aged 18 to 29 in good health and CMV-seropositive. Sequencing was carried out using PBMCs. The CDR3 DNA follows: TGTGCCAGCAGCTTAGGCCTGAGGAGGGATCAGCCCCAGCATTTT. Translating gives CASSLGLRRDQPQHF.